This paragraph covers one T cell receptor beta chain sequence. This clonotype was seen a few times. Its recognized antigen is unknown. Base qualities are not provided; no much larger clone lies one nucleotide away. Immediately after resection, surgical brain or tumor specimens were cryofrozen in liquid nitrogen, and peripheral blood cells were collected at the same time. This record comes from a study of glioma-infiltrating T cells (dated by TCRdb to 2015 to 2016). About the investigation overall: Low-grade gliomas were represented by WHO grade II oligodendrogliomas or astrocytomas, and glioblastomas were represented by WHO grade IV tumors that were sampled at initial rather than recurrent diagnosis. For blood libraries, the target was about 4- to 11-fold sequencing coverage of approximately 920,000 peripheral T cells. The paired cohort was made up of three low-grade glioma patients, eight primary glioblastoma patients and three non-glioma patients who contributed non-neoplastic brain tissue. Glioma patients received dexamethasone for six or fewer days before surgery. To gauge divergence between tissue and blood T-cell populations, every tissue-infiltrating repertoire was compared against the peripheral blood repertoire from the same patient. The study sequenced TCR alpha- and beta-chain repertoires from glioma tissue, from non-neoplastic brain tissue and from matched peripheral blood mononuclear cells. What the research found in general, with its limitations: Very few CDR3 sequences were found to be shared between tissue and blood, and this scarcity was attributed to high CDR3 diversity and limited sampling. The group comparisons were based on small numbers of patients: three non-neoplastic, three low-grade glioma and roughly eight glioblastoma patients. VJ-independent divergence between tissue and blood was lower than expected in non-neoplastic patients but higher than expected in all gliomas, particularly low-grade gliomas. A signature set of shared blood CDR3 motifs marked patients with low tissue-blood divergence and was depleted in highly divergent patients.

The iRepertoire nested amplicon-rescue multiplex PCR (arm-PCR) platform was used to amplify TCR alpha and beta CDR3 regions from RNA. The input for one-step reverse transcription and amplification was 100-400 ng of tissue mRNA or PBMC total RNA. After bead purification, a secondary multiplex PCR added Illumina adapters, and libraries were gel-purified between 200 and 400 bp. Demultiplexing relied on internal 6-nucleotide barcodes carried by the libraries. The libraries were sequenced on an Illumina MiSeq using 2x220 or 2x250 nucleotide paired-end reads. The original pipeline was this. FLASH 1.2.11 was used to merge paired reads, and BWA-MEM then aligned the reads to the GRCh37 human genome before TRA and TRB reads were extracted. An IMGT-derived reference of cassette sequences and CDR3 motifs, with pseudogenes included, was used for V and J assignment. Reads were translated in three frames, and productive CDR3s were defined as those with a C...FGXG motif and no stop codons. A clonotype was defined as a unique combination of a V-J cassette pair and a CDR3 amino acid sequence. Reads were filtered by Hamming distance, with the threshold set by the sequence error rate of each sample in mapped regions. Starting from the raw public reads, TCRdb applied fastp trimming at Q25, assembled clones with MiXCR and retained in-frame beta chains. Each CDR3 protein appears once, grouped with its most common genes and DNA. The V and J calls follow TCRdb's processing rather than the paper's. Within this sample are about 400,000 distinct CDR3 sequences, with 41% of them counted one time only. The top ten hold 12% of the sample.

The CDR3 goes from the cysteine to the phenylalanine over 15 residues. CDR3 DNA is the only sequence kept; it has 45 bases, read in frame from the first base. The germline V gene yields SGHTA for CDR1 and FQGNSA for CDR2. V loses 3 bases at its end and J loses 2 bases; junction bases beyond the gene matches: 4. Sequences were obtained from glioma tissue, nonneoplastic brain tissue, or PBMCs (not recorded which). The sequence joins TRBV7-2 to TRBJ2-7; TRBD1 fits 10 bases in the junction. The origin of this receptor is a human donor with low-grade glioma or glioblastoma, undergoing nonglioma brain surgery, or in good health (not recorded which). For the CDR3, the sequence is CASSFYGTGAYEQYF. The nucleotides read TGTGCCAGCAGCTTCTACGGGACAGGGGCCTACGAGCAGTACTTC.